Each of the 26 T cell receptor beta chains below was sequenced from the same sample in a study of blood T cell repertoires in COVID-19. TCRdb's copy holds only in-frame clones and misses some; the assay was immunoSEQ multiplex PCR. The top ten hold 7.2% of the sample, which has about 210,000 clones, around three quarters seen once. The sample was peripheral blood. The receptors were gathered from a woman between 65 and 79 years old with acute or convalescent COVID-19.

CDR3 loop: CASSFGSRETQYF. CDR3 bases: TGTGCCAGCAGCTTCGGGAGTCGAGAGACCCAGTACTTC. The genes are TRBV11-1 and TRBJ2-5, with D perhaps matching TRBD2 (6 bases). The germline gives CDR1 SGHAT, CDR2 FQDESV (reference sequence). The CDR3 contains 13 residues. V lost 3 bases to trimming and J lost 4 bases, with 9 bases between them.

This clone has ten or more counts. The rearrangement links TRBV19 to TRBJ1-1; D gene unclear. V was pared by 3 bases and J by 8 bases, with 10 bases between. The germline gives CDR1 LNHDA, CDR2 SQIVND (reference sequence). The CDR3 spans 12 residues. CDR3 coding DNA: TGTGCCAGTAGTATTGTTGGCTTCGAAGCTTTCTTT. Amino acid sequence: CASSIVGFEAFF.

The rearrangement links TRBV19 to TRBJ2-5; D possibly corresponds to TRBD1 (6 bases). This CDR3 contains 14 residues. The germline V and J ends were trimmed by 5 bases and 1 base, with 11 bases remaining between them. CDR1 and CDR2 from the germline V gene are LNHDA and SQIVND (reference sequence). For the CDR3, the DNA is TGTGCCAGTAGTGCTACAGGGACCCAAGAGACCCAGTACTTC. Translating it yields CASSATGTQETQYF.

The chain is built from TRBV11-2 and TRBJ2-2, with 7 bases identical to TRBD1. The CDR3 is 15 amino acids. The trim removed 4 bases at V and 5 bases at J, leaving 7 bases unmatched. Germline V gives CDR1 SGHAT, CDR2 FQNNGV. The CDR3 sequence: CASSWLTGLTGELFF. DNA for the CDR3: TGTGCCAGCAGCTGGTTGACAGGGCTGACCGGGGAGCTGTTTTTT.

The chain joins TRBV10-3 to TRBJ1-3; 8 nucleotides align to TRBD1. Germline V lookup: CDR1 ENHRY, CDR2 SYGVKD. Germline trimming cut 9 bases from V and 3 bases from J; bases unmatched to any gene: 7. CDR3 size: 14 residues. CDR3 sequence (DNA): TGTGCCATAAGACAGGGGTCTGTTGGAAACACCATATATTTT. This gives the protein CAIRQGSVGNTIYF.

This clone showed up just once. The gene calls are TRBV6-6 and TRBJ2-3; TRBD1 is a possible D gene (5 bases). This CDR3 region has 14 residues. Trimming cost V 6 bases and J 4 bases, with 14 bases left between them. Germline V gene sequence: CDR1 MNHNY, CDR2 SVGAGI (reference sequence). CDR3 sequence (DNA): TGTGCCAGCAGCCGCGGTAGGGGCCCAGATACGCAGTATTTT. Its translation is CASSRGRGPDTQYF.

The chain couples TRBV15 to TRBJ2-7; 13 nucleotides match TRBD2. V dropped 8 bases and J dropped 5; count of bases not matched to a gene: 9. Looked up from germline, CDR1 is LNHNV and CDR2 is YYDKDF (reference sequence). The CDR3 runs 15 residues. This CDR3 reads CATSARTSGGNEQYF. Written as DNA, the CDR3 is TGTGCCACCTCAGCAAGGACTAGCGGGGGTAACGAGCAGTACTTC.

In DNA, the CDR3 is TGTGCCAGCAGTTACCGGAGGGGCGGGAATTCACCCCTCCACTTT. This translates into CASSYRRGGNSPLHF. The chain carries TRBV6-2 or TRBV6-3 and TRBJ1-6; D is perhaps TRBD1 (5 bases). CDR3 length: 15 residues. The germline V gene encodes CDR1 MNHEY and CDR2 SVGEGT. The V gene lost 2 bases and the J gene lost 7 bases, with 12 bases spanning the gap.

This chain uses TRBV7-2 with TRBJ2-3; possibly TRBD2 for D (5 bases). Germline CDR1 and CDR2: SGHTA and FQGNSA. The V gene lost 2 bases and the J gene lost 1 base, with 13 bases spanning the gap. The CDR3 is 16 residues long. The CDR3 bases are TGTGCCAGCAGCTTATATATTCAGCGGCGCACAGATACGCAGTATTTT. Translating it yields CASSLYIQRRTDTQYF.

The chain uses TRBV27 and TRBJ2-7; TRBD1 might be the D (6 bases). The CDR3 runs to 12 residues. V shed 6 bases and J shed 8 bases, with 14 bases lying between them. The germline CDR1 and CDR2 sequences are MNHEY and SMNVEV (reference sequence). The CDR3 region is CASSPGTPKQYF. DNA of the CDR3: TGTGCCAGCAGCCCAGGGACACCCAAGCAGTACTTC.

This clone has only one observation. The chain recombines TRBV21-1 with TRBJ2-3; the table's D gene call, TRBD2, was not cross checked with the DNA. TRBV21-1 is designated a pseudogene. The CDR3 loop spans 17 amino acids. This chain's CDR3 is CASPYLQRRAEADTQYF. As DNA, the CDR3 is TGTGCCAGCCCTTACCTACAGCGGCGGGCGGAGGCAGATACGCAGTATTTT.

J is TRBJ2-5 and V is TRBV18, with D possibly being TRBD2 (5 bases). Germline V gives CDR1 KGHSH, CDR2 LQKENI. The CDR3 sequence is 15 residues long. Trimming stripped 2 bases from V and 5 bases from J, with 15 bases between. The CDR3 loop is CASSPGSQTGETQYF. CDR3 DNA: TGTGCCAGCTCACCAGGATCCCAAACGGGGGAGACCCAGTACTTC.

This clone was observed a few times. The chain combines TRBV5-1 with TRBJ2-5; possibly TRBD1 for D (6 bases). Germline V gene data show CDR1 as SGHRS and CDR2 as YFSETQ. The CDR3 consists of 14 residues. Deletions cut 4 bases from V and 3 bases from J, with 13 bases between. The CDR3 sequence: CASSKNAGEETQYF. The CDR3, as DNA: TGCGCCAGCAGCAAGAACGCAGGGGAAGAGACCCAGTACTTC.

The V gene is TRBV9, the J gene TRBJ2-1; D gene uncertain. Germline V gives CDR1 SGDLS, CDR2 YYNGEE. CDR3 size: 13 residues. Trimming took 0 bases from V and 6 from J, leaving 7 bases between them. CDR3 sequence: CASSVAFSNEQFF. The CDR3 bases are TGTGCCAGCAGCGTAGCTTTTAGCAATGAGCAGTTCTTC.

The rearrangement joins TRBV7-2 to TRBJ1-2; 12 nucleotides agree with TRBD1. Trimming removed 1 base from V and 6 bases from J; junction bases left unmatched: 6. The CDR3 extends over 16 amino acids. Germline lookup yields CDR1 SGHTA and CDR2 FQGNSA. The CDR3 region is CASSLGLGQGANGYTF. CDR3 DNA sequence: TGTGCCAGCAGCTTAGGGTTGGGACAGGGGGCAAATGGCTACACCTTC.

This sequence joins TRBV7-3 and TRBJ2-5; tentative D call: TRBD2 (6 bases). The CDR3 is 14 residues long. V was trimmed by 5 bases and J by 4 bases, leaving 14 bases between them. From germline, CDR1 is SGHTA and CDR2 FQGTGA. The CDR3 sequence is CASSLGGERETQYF. The CDR3 bases are TGTGCCAGCAGCCTAGGCGGGGAGAGAGAGACCCAGTACTTC.

In DNA form, the CDR3 reads TGTGCCAGCAGTCCTGACACTGAAGCTTTCTTT. Translated: CASSPDTEAFF. This rearrangement joins TRBV2 to TRBJ1-1; D gene ambiguous. The CDR3 has 11 residues. The V end lost 5 bases, the J end lost 3 bases, and 4 bases lay between the germline ends. The germline gives CDR1 SNHLY, CDR2 FYNNEI.

This clone was seen only once. This chain uses TRBV24-1 with TRBJ2-5, with a weak D call TRBD1 (5 bases). CDR1 is KGHDR and CDR2 is SFDVKD in the germline V gene. CDR3 length: 13 amino acids. Trimming removed 7 bases from V and 4 bases from J, with 12 bases in between. The DNA for the CDR3 is TGTGCCACCAGGGGGCCTGTCCTAGAGACCCAGTACTTC. It is translated as CATRGPVLETQYF.

The chain links TRBV13 to TRBJ2-5, with 8 bases lining up with TRBD1. Trimming cost V 8 bases and J 3 bases; bases outside gene matches: 11. CDR1 and CDR2 from the germline V gene are PRHDT and FYEKMQ (reference sequence). The CDR3 runs 15 residues. The CDR3: CASSHRQGREETQYF. The CDR3 coding sequence is TGTGCCAGCTCCCACCGACAGGGGCGGGAAGAGACCCAGTACTTC.

V usage is TRBV5-1 and J usage is TRBJ2-5, with 7 positions matching TRBD1. V was pared by 0 bases and J by 1 base, with 6 bases of the junction left unmatched. Germline V lookup: CDR1 SGHRS, CDR2 YFSETQ. This CDR3 is built from 16 residues. CDR3 region: CASSLDGRGSQETQYF. In DNA form, the CDR3 reads TGCGCCAGCAGCTTGGATGGCAGGGGGAGCCAAGAGACCCAGTACTTC.

J is TRBJ2-7 and V is TRBV18; D might be TRBD1 (5 bases). The germline V and J ends were trimmed by 6 bases and 5 bases, with 14 bases remaining between them. The germline V gene encodes CDR1 KGHSH and CDR2 LQKENI. This CDR3 has 13 amino acids. The CDR3 sequence: CASSFTQGDEQYV. The DNA of the CDR3 is TGTGCCAGCTCCTTCACCCAGGGCGACGAGCAGTACGTC.

V is TRBV11-2 and J is TRBJ1-1; D uncertain. The CDR3 sequence is 15 residues long. Deletions cut 4 bases from V and 0 bases from J, with 12 bases between. In germline, CDR1 is SGHAT, CDR2 FQNNGV. The CDR3 protein is CASSSASRMNTEAFF. The CDR3 DNA reads TGTGCCAGCAGCTCTGCGAGCCGCATGAACACTGAAGCTTTCTTT.

The chain combines TRBV5-1 with TRBJ2-5, with D maybe TRBD2 (5 bases). This CDR3 has 15 amino acids. Trimming removed 0 bases from V and 5 bases from J, with 14 bases in between. Germline V gene sequence: CDR1 SGHRS, CDR2 YFSETQ. CDR3 sequence (DNA): TGCGCCAGCAGCTTGGCGGGGTCCTCAAGGGAGACCCAGTACTTC. It specifies CASSLAGSSRETQYF.

This sequence joins TRBV5-8 and TRBJ1-1; 7 nucleotides line up with TRBD1. CDR1 is SGHTS and CDR2 is YDEGEE in the germline V gene. Trimming cost V 5 bases and J 11 bases; bases outside gene matches: 9. The CDR3 has 12 amino acids. The CDR3 DNA sequence: TGTGCCAGCAGGAGACGACAGGGCGGCGCTTTCTTT. Its protein product is CASRRRQGGAFF.

V usage is TRBV7-2 and J usage is TRBJ2-5, with TRBD2 matching over 10 bases. The CDR3 extends over 14 amino acids. V dropped 5 bases and J dropped 5; count of bases not matched to a gene: 5. Germline V gene sequence: CDR1 SGHTA, CDR2 FQGNSA. This CDR3 is CASSTTSGPETQYF. CDR3 in DNA: TGTGCCAGCAGCACGACTAGCGGGCCCGAGACCCAGTACTTC. The whole variable domain, filled in from reference TRBV7-2 and TRBJ2-5, reads GAGVSQSPSNKVTEKGKDVELRCDPISGHTALYWYRQSLGQGLEFLIYFQGNSAPDKSGLPSDRFSAERTGGSVSTLTIQRTQQEDSAVYLCASSTTSGPETQYFGPGTRLLVL.

This chain uses TRBV9 with TRBJ1-6; 7 bases fit TRBD1. Per germline, CDR1 SGDLS and CDR2 YYNGEE. V dropped 3 bases and J dropped 6; count of bases not matched to a gene: 9. The CDR3 has 16 amino acids. The CDR3 loop is CASSAERQGRNSPLHF. The DNA of the CDR3 is TGTGCCAGCAGCGCGGAAAGACAGGGTCGTAATTCACCCCTCCACTTT.